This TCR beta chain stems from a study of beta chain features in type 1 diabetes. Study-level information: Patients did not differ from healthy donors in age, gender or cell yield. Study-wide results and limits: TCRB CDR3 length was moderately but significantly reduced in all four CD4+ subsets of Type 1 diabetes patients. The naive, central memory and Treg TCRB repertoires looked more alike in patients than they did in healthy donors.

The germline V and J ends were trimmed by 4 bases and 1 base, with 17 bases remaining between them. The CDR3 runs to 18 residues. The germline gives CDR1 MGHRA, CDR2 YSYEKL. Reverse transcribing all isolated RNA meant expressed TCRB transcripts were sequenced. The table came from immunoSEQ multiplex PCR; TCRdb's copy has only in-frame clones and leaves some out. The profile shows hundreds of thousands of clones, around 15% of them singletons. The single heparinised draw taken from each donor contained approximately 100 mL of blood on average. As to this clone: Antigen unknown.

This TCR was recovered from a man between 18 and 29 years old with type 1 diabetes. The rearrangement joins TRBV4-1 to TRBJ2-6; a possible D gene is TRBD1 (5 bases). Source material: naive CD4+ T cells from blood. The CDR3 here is CASSRALPQGSGANVLTF. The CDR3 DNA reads TGCGCCAGCAGCCGAGCATTACCTCAGGGATCTGGGGCCAACGTCCTGACTTTC.